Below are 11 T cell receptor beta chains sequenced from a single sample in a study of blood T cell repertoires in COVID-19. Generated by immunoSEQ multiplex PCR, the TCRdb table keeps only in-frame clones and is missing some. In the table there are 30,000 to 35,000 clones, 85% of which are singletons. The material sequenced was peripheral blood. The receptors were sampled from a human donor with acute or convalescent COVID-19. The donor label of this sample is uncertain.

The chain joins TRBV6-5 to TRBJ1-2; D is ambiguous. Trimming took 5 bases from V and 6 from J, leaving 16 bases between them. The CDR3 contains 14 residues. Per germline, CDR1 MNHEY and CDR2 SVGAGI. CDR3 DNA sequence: TGTGCCAGCAGTACCGCGGATTCTTGGGATGGCTACACCTTC. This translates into CASSTADSWDGYTF.

CDR3: CASTTGTGLYNEQFF. CDR3 bases: TGTGCCAGCACTACCGGGACAGGGCTCTACAATGAGCAGTTCTTC. The V gene is TRBV28, the J gene TRBJ2-1; 9 bases align to TRBD1. CDR3 size: 15 residues. Germline-derived CDR1 and CDR2 are MDHEN and SYDVKM. V was pared by 7 bases and J by 3 bases, with 7 bases of the junction left unmatched.

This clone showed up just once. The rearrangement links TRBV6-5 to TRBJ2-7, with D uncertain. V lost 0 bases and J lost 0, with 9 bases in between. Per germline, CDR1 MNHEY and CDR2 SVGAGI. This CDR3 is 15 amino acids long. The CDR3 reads CASSYSSWSSYEQYF. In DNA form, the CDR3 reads TGTGCCAGCAGTTACTCGAGTTGGAGCTCCTACGAGCAGTACTTC.

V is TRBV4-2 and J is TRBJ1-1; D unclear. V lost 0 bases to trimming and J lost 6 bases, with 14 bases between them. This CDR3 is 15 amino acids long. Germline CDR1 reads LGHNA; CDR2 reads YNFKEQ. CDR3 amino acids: CASSQDTFRGPEAFF. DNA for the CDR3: TGTGCCAGCAGCCAAGACACCTTCCGGGGTCCTGAAGCTTTCTTT.

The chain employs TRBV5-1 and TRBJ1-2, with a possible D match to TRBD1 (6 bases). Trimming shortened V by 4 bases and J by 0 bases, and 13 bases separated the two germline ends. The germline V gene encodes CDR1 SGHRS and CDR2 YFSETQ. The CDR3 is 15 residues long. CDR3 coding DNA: TGCGCCAGCAGCCAAGCAGGGGACCCTAACTATGGCTACACCTTC. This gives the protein CASSQAGDPNYGYTF.

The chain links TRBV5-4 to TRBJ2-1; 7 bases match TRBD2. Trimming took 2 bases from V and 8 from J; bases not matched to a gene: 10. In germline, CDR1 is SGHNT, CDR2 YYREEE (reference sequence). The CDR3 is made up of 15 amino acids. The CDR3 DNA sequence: TGTGCCAGCAGCTTAGCCGGGGCTAGCGGCGATGAGCAGTTCTTC. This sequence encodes CASSLAGASGDEQFF.

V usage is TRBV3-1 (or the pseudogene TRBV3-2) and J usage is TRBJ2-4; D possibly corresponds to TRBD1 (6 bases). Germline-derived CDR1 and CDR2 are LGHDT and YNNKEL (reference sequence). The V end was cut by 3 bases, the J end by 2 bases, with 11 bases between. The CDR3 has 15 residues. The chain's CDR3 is CASSHLQGPKNIQYF. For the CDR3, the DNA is TGTGCCAGCAGCCACCTACAGGGCCCCAAAAACATTCAGTACTTC.

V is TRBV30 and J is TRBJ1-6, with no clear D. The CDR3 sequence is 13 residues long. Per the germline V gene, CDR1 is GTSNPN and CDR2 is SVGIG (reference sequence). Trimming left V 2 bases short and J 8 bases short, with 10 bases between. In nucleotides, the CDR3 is TGTGCCTGGAGTAAGAGCCTTGATTCACCCCTCCACTTT. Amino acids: CAWSKSLDSPLHF.

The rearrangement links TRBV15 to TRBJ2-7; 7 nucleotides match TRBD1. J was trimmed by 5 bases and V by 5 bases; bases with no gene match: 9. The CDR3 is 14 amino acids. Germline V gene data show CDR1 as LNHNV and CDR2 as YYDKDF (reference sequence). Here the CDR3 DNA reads TGTGCCACCAGCCTGCGCACGACAGGGAACGAGCAGTACTTC. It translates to CATSLRTTGNEQYF.

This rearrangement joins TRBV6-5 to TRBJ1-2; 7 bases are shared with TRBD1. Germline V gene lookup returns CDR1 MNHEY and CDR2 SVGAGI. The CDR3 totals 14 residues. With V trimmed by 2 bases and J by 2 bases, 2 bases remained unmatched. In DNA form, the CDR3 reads TGTGCCAGCAGTTACCGGGGACAGAACTATGGCTACACCTTC. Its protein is CASSYRGQNYGYTF.

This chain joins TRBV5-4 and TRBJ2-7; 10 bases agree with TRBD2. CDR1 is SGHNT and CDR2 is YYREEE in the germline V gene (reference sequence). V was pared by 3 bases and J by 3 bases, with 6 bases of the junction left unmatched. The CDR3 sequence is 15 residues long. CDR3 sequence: CASSSGTSVNYEQYF. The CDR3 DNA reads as TGTGCCAGCAGCTCCGGGACTAGCGTAAACTACGAGCAGTACTTC.